The table lists the clone carrying this TCR beta chain with many counts. The antigen is unknown. The data belong to a study of T-cell reconstitution after alpha-beta-depleted transplantation in children. Findings and limits, study-wide: As was reported, about two months after transplant, alpha-beta T cells came from several hundred expanded graft clones. In some patients, recipient T cells and intrathymic progenitors surviving conditioning explained high day-60 diversity. T cells produced anew were the main source of T-cell counts and diversity one year after transplant.

It was with unique molecular identifiers that the TCRbeta library was prepared. TCRdb independently ran MiXCR on the PCR reads; one entry per CDR3 protein. The sample has about 490,000 distinct CDR3 sequences; 10% are singletons. This material consisted of PBMCs, taken before TCRalphabeta/CD19-depleted stem cell transplant. This clonotype was sampled from a child aged 2 to 15 with inherited bone marrow failure, due to receive a stem cell transplant.

The CDR3 sequence is CASSRQGLNSGNTIYF. CDR3 bases: TGTGCCAGCAGTCGTCAGGGTCTTAACTCTGGAAACACCATATATTTT. The chain recombines TRBV6-1 with TRBJ1-3; tentative D call: TRBD1 (5 bases). Germline lookup yields CDR1 MNHNS and CDR2 SASEGT. This CDR3 comprises 16 residues. V lost 5 bases to trimming and J lost 0 bases, with 14 bases between them.